This passage covers 5 T cell receptor beta chains from one sample sequenced in a study of control samples from healthy donors and cancer patients. Clones were read by immunoSEQ multiplex PCR, and TCRdb kept only the in-frame ones, dropping some. The table records 90,000 to 150,000 clones, 88% of them present only once. The sequencing sample was made of blood. The receptors derive from a man aged 40-50 years in good health.

CDR3 coding DNA: TGTGCCAGCAGCTTAGGCAGGTGGAATGAAAAACTGTTTTTT. It is translated as CASSLGRWNEKLFF. The rearrangement joins TRBV13 to TRBJ1-4; no firm D call. Germline V CDR1 and CDR2: PRHDT, FYEKMQ (reference sequence). V was trimmed by 0 bases and J by 5 bases, leaving 7 bases between them. The length of the CDR3 is 14 residues.

The chain combines TRBV7-6 with TRBJ1-4, with 8 nucleotides matching TRBD1. The V segment lost 1 base and the J segment 7 bases; nucleotides outside the gene matches: 5. CDR1 and CDR2 (germline): SGHVS, FNYEAQ. The CDR3 consists of 15 residues. The CDR3 region has the DNA TGTGCCAGCAGCTTAGAGACAGGGGTGGGTGAAAAACTGTTTTTT. Translated: CASSLETGVGEKLFF.

This rearrangement joins TRBV7-9 to TRBJ2-1; either TRBD1 or TRBD2 may fit D (5 bases each). The CDR3 has 16 residues. Trimming stripped 5 bases from V and 4 bases from J, with 18 bases between. CDR1 SEHNR and CDR2 FQNEAQ come from the germline V gene (reference sequence). The CDR3 is CASSRSGRNPYNEQFF. DNA for the CDR3: TGTGCCAGCAGCCGATCGGGACGGAACCCGTACAATGAGCAGTTCTTC.

Regarding this clone: Within the sample, other DNA sequences also encode this same CDR3. This rearrangement joins TRBV6-5 to TRBJ1-1; D unclear. Between the trimmed V and J ends, which lost 7 bases and 2 bases, there was a span of 5 bases. Germline loops: CDR1 MNHEY, CDR2 SVGAGI. The CDR3 has 11 amino acids. CDR3 residues: CASMGNTEAFF. CDR3 bases: TGTGCCAGCATGGGTAACACTGAAGCTTTCTTT.

The chain links TRBV6-6 to TRBJ1-1, with 10 nucleotides matching TRBD1. Trimming removed 6 bases from V and 2 bases from J; junction bases left unmatched: 15. The germline CDR1 and CDR2 sequences are MNHNY and SVGAGI (reference sequence). The CDR3 sequence is 18 residues long. This CDR3 is CASSRISTTGGRNTEAFF. CDR3 DNA: TGTGCCAGCAGCCGAATATCTACGACAGGGGGCCGAAACACTGAAGCTTTCTTT.